This T cell receptor (beta chain) was recovered during a study of blood T cell repertoires in COVID-19. About the study: PBMCs, B-cell-depleted T cells, or T cells were the source of the cDNA or gDNA that made up the material.

Either two negative PCRs, clearance, or symptom resolution qualified Cohort 3 donors as recovered. V was clipped by 1 base and J by 6 bases, with 9 bases between them. The CDR3 covers 14 residues. Germline V gene lookup returns CDR1 SNHLY and CDR2 FYNNEI. This table comes from immunoSEQ multiplex PCR, and its TCRdb copy is limited to in-frame clones, with some not included. This sample has approximately 150,000 clones, with about 87% found just once. V gene TRBV2 combines with J gene TRBJ1-4; D is unresolved. This clonotype was sampled from a man aged 60-69 years who had recovered from COVID-19. The material sequenced was PBMCs or T cells enriched from blood (not recorded which). The CDR3 coding sequence is TGTGCCAGCAGTGAAGGACGGAGTTATGAAAAACTGTTTTTT. This translates into CASSEGRSYEKLFF.